The following is a TCR beta chain sequence with its context. The data are from a study of blood T cell repertoires in COVID-19. Clones were sequenced by immunoSEQ multiplex PCR, and TCRdb holds only the in-frame ones, with some missing. The sample holds 190,000 or so clones, roughly nine tenths seen once. V lost 2 bases to trimming and J lost 4 bases, with 14 bases between them. This CDR3 comprises 15 residues. Germline V gene lookup returns CDR1 MNHNS and CDR2 SASEGT. V gene TRBV6-1 combines with J gene TRBJ1-1; D gene uncertain. The sample was PBMCs or T cells enriched from blood (not recorded which). This TCR was recovered from a young woman who had recovered from COVID-19. CDR3 sequence reads: CASSEKAEGSTEAFF. The CDR3, as DNA: TGTGCCAGCAGTGAAAAGGCCGAAGGGAGCACTGAAGCTTTCTTT.